These 6 T cell receptor beta chains came from one sample sequenced in a study of patients and donors after allogeneic stem cell transplantation. TCRdb reprocessed the RT-PCR reads via MiXCR and lists one record per CDR3 protein. This table has 800,000 to 1,000,000 distinct CDR3 sequences, under 20% appearing once. Sequencing was carried out using blood, either unsorted or a sorted T cell fraction (not recorded which). The receptors derive from a human donor who was either an allogeneic HSCT recipient or a stem cell or donor lymphocyte infusion donor (not recorded which). It is not recorded whose cells these are; they may come from a transplant donor.

This clonotype came up a few times. The rearrangement links TRBV14 to TRBJ2-7; D is ambiguous. Trimming cost V 1 base and J 8 bases, with 21 bases left between them. The CDR3 is 16 amino acids. Germline CDR1 SGHDN, CDR2 FVKESK. CDR3 sequence reads: CASSQVDPIRGFKQYF. The CDR3 region has the DNA TGTGCCAGCAGCCAAGTGGACCCCATTCGTGGATTCAAGCAGTACTTC.

This clonotype was seen a few times. The chain joins TRBV30 to TRBJ1-1; possible D gene TRBD1, 6 bases. This CDR3 spans 15 amino acids. Germline V gene sequence: CDR1 GTSNPN, CDR2 SVGIG (reference sequence). Trimming stripped 2 bases from V and 1 base from J, with 14 bases between. In DNA, the CDR3 is TGTGCCTGGAGTCCGACCGGGACAAAGAACACTGAAGCTTTCTTT. Translating it yields CAWSPTGTKNTEAFF.

V and J are TRBV7-2 and TRBJ1-5; TRBD1 might be the D (6 bases). The V end lost 4 bases, the J end lost 1 base, and 11 bases lay between the germline ends. CDR1 and CDR2 (germline): SGHTA, FQGNSA. The length of the CDR3 is 15 residues. Here the CDR3 reads CASSSDSVSNQPQHF. The DNA for the CDR3 is TGTGCCAGCAGCTCGGACAGTGTCAGCAATCAGCCCCAGCATTTT.

The genes are TRBV27 and TRBJ2-1; 10 bases line up with TRBD1. CDR3 size: 15 residues. Looked up from germline, CDR1 is MNHEY and CDR2 is SMNVEV (reference sequence). V lost 4 bases and J lost 7; bases outside the gene matches: 7. CDR3 sequence (DNA): TGTGCCAGCAGTTCCTTGGGACAGGGGAGGAATGAGCAGTTCTTC. It encodes CASSSLGQGRNEQFF.

This clonotype came up a few times. This rearrangement joins TRBV28 to TRBJ2-1; 11 nucleotides line up with TRBD2. This CDR3 is 13 amino acids long. V gave up 7 bases and J gave up 15 bases; unmatched junction bases: 11. The germline V gene encodes CDR1 MDHEN and CDR2 SYDVKM. Written as DNA, the CDR3 is TGTGCCAGCACTGCGCAACTAGCGGGAGTCCCGTTCTTC. It codes for CASTAQLAGVPFF.

This clonotype was counted only a few times. The V and J genes are TRBV7-9 and TRBJ2-7, with no clear D. The CDR3 runs 14 residues. Per the germline V gene, CDR1 is SEHNR and CDR2 is FQNEAQ (reference sequence). V lost 4 bases and J 4 bases, leaving 14 bases between the germline ends. CDR3 region: CASSYPGVPYEQYF. The CDR3 DNA reads TGTGCCAGCAGCTACCCCGGAGTGCCGTACGAGCAGTACTTC. Full variable domain (rest looked up from reference TRBV7-9 and TRBJ2-7): DTGVSQNPRHKITKRGQNVTFRCDPISEHNRLYWYRQTLGQGPEFLTYFQNEAQLEKSRLLSDRFSAERPKGSFSTLEIQRTEQGDSAMYLCASSYPGVPYEQYFGPGTRLTVT.